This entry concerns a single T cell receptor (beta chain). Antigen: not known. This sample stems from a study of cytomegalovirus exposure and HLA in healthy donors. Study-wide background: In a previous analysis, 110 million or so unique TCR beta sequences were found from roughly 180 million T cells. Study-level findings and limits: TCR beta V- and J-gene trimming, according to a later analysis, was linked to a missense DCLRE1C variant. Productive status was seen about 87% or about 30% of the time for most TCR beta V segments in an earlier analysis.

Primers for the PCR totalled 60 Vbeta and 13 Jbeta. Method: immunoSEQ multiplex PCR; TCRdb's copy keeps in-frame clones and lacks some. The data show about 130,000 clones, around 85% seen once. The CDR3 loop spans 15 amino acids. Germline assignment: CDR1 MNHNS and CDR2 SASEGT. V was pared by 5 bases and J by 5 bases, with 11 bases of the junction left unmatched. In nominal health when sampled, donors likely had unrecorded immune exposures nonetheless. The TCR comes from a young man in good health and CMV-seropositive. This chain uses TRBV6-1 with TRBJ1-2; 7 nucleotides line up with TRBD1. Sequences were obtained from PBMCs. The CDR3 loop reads CASSKFFGTDYGYTF. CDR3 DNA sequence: TGTGCCAGCAGTAAATTTTTTGGGACAGATTATGGCTACACCTTC.